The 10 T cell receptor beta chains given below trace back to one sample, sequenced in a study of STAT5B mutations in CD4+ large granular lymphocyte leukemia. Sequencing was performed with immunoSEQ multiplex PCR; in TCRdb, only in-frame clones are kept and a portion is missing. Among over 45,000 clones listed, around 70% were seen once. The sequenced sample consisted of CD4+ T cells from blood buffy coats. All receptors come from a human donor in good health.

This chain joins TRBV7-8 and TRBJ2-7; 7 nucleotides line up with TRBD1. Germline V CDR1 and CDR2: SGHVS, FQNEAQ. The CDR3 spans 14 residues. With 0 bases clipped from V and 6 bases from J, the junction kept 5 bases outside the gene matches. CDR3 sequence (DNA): TGTGCCAGCAGCTTAGCAGGGGGCGAGGGCGAGCAGTACGTC. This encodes CASSLAGGEGEQYV.

In DNA form, the CDR3 reads TGTGCCAGCAGCTTGGGAAGGGACAGGGGACTAATGAACACTGAAGCTTTCTTT. Amino acids: CASSLGRDRGLMNTEAFF. This chain connects TRBV7-9 to TRBJ1-1, with 10 bases lining up with TRBD1. From germline, CDR1 is SEHNR and CDR2 FQNEAQ (reference sequence). The CDR3 has 18 residues. J lost 0 bases, V lost 3 bases, and 10 bases had no gene match.

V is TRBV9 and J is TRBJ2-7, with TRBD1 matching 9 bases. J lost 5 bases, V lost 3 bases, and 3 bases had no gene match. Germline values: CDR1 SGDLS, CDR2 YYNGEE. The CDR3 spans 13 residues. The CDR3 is CASSEGQGHEQYF. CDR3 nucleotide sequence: TGTGCCAGCAGCGAGGGACAGGGCCACGAGCAGTACTTC. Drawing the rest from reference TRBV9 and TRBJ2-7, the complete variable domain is DSGVTQTPKHLITATGQRVTLRCSPRSGDLSVYWYQQSLDQGLQFLIQYYNGEERAKGNILERFSAQQFPDLHSELNLSSLELGDSALYFCASSEGQGHEQYFGPGTRLTVT.

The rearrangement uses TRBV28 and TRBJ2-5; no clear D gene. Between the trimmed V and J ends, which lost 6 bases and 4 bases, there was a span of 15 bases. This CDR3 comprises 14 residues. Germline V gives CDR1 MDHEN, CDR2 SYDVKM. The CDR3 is CASSPPQGGETQYF. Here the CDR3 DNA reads TGTGCCAGCAGCCCCCCCCAAGGTGGAGAGACCCAGTACTTC.

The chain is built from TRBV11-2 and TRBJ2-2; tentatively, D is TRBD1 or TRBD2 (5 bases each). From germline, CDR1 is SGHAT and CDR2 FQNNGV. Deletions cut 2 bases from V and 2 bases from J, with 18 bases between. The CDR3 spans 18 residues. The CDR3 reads CASSLPPWGRRNTGELFF. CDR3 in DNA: TGTGCCAGCAGCTTACCTCCTTGGGGGAGACGAAACACCGGGGAGCTGTTTTTT.

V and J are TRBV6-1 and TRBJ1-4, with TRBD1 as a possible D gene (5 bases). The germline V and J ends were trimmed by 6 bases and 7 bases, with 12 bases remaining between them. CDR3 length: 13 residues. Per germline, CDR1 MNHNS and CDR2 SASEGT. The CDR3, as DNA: TGTGCCAGCAGCAGGGAGGAGGCTGAAAAACTGTTTTTT. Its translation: CASSREEAEKLFF.

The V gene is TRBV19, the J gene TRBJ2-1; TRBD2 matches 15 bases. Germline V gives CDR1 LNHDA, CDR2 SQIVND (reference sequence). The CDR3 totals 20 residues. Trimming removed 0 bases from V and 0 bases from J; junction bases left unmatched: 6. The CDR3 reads CASSIEGLAGGLSSYNEQFF. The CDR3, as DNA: TGTGCCAGTAGTATAGAGGGACTAGCGGGGGGCCTGAGCTCCTACAATGAGCAGTTCTTC.

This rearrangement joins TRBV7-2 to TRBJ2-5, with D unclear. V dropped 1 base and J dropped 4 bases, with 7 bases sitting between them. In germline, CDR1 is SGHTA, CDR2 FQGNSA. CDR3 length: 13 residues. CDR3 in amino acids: CASSLVGSETQYF. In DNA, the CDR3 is TGTGCCAGCAGCTTAGTGGGATCAGAGACCCAGTACTTC.

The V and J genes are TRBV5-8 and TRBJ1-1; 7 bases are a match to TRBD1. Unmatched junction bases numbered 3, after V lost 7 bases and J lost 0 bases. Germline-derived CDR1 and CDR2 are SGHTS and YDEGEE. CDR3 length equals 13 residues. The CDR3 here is CASGGQMNTEAFF. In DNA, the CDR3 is TGTGCCAGCGGGGGACAGATGAACACTGAAGCTTTCTTT.

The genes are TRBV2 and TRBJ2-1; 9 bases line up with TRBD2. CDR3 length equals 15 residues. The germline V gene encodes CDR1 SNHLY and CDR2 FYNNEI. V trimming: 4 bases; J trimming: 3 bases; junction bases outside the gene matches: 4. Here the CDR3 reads CASSGGAGGYNEQFF. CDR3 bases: TGTGCCAGCAGTGGAGGAGCGGGGGGCTACAATGAGCAGTTCTTC.